The 26 T cell receptor beta chains listed next were all sequenced from one sample in a study of blood T cell repertoires in COVID-19. The method was immunoSEQ multiplex PCR; TCRdb's version includes in-frame clones alone and lacks a portion of them. The data show more than 200,000 clones, with about 90% seen just once and around 6% held by the top ten. Material: PBMCs or T cells enriched from blood (not recorded which). These receptor sequences come from a woman aged 30 to 39 with acute COVID-19.

The chain links TRBV7-2 to TRBJ2-3; 14 bases line up with TRBD2. The junction had 2 bases not matched to a gene; V was cut back by 5 bases and J by 1 base. This CDR3 spans 16 amino acids. CDR1 is SGHTA, CDR2 FQGNSA, per germline. This CDR3 reads CASSGTSGRGTDTQYF. The DNA for the CDR3 is TGTGCCAGCAGCGGGACTAGCGGGAGAGGCACAGATACGCAGTATTTT.

V gene TRBV19 combines with J gene TRBJ2-4; 9 bases fit TRBD1. V was pared by 3 bases and J by 9 bases, with 6 bases of the junction left unmatched. This CDR3 region has 14 residues. Germline CDR1 LNHDA, CDR2 SQIVND (reference sequence). The chain's CDR3 is CASSMGTGGRIQYF. CDR3 nucleotides: TGTGCCAGTAGTATGGGTACAGGGGGCCGCATTCAGTACTTC.

This rearrangement joins TRBV29-1 to TRBJ2-3; 8 bases match TRBD1. After removal of 6 bases from V and 2 bases from J, the junction contained 10 bases not matched to a gene. Germline values: CDR1 SQVTM, CDR2 ANQGSEA. The CDR3 extends over 15 amino acids. The CDR3 DNA is TGCAGCGTCTTAGGAGGACAGGGACCCACAGATACGCAGTATTTT. Translated, it gives CSVLGGQGPTDTQYF.

This clone was counted a single time. The chain uses TRBV7-2 and TRBJ1-5; tentative D call: TRBD1 (6 bases). Trimming removed 5 bases from V and 3 bases from J, with 14 bases in between. The germline gives CDR1 SGHTA, CDR2 FQGNSA. The CDR3 length is 15 residues. CDR3 sequence (DNA): TGTGCCAGCAGCCAAGGGGGTTATCTCAATCAGCCCCAGCATTTT. Encoded protein: CASSQGGYLNQPQHF. Full variable domain (remainder filled in from reference TRBV7-2 and TRBJ1-5): GAGVSQSPSNKVTEKGKDVELRCDPISGHTALYWYRQSLGQGLEFLIYFQGNSAPDKSGLPSDRFSAERTGGSVSTLTIQRTQQEDSAVYLCASSQGGYLNQPQHFGDGTRLSIL.

The gene calls are TRBV28 and TRBJ1-4; D not resolved. The CDR3 contains 13 residues. With 5 bases removed from V and 2 bases from J, the gap between germline ends came to 6 bases. The germline gives CDR1 MDHEN, CDR2 SYDVKM. The CDR3 sequence is CASSGGTNEKLFF. CDR3 coding DNA: TGTGCCAGCAGTGGAGGCACTAATGAAAAACTGTTTTTT.

This chain links TRBV28 with TRBJ1-4, with 7 positions matching TRBD1. The CDR3 totals 15 residues. CDR1 and CDR2 from the germline V gene are MDHEN and SYDVKM. V was clipped by 6 bases and J by 6 bases; unmatched bases: 10. The CDR3 region has the DNA TGTGCCAGCAGATCTCAGGGGGGTGGGTATGAAAAACTGTTTTTT. This codes for CASRSQGGGYEKLFF. Full variable domain (outside the CDR3, taken from reference TRBV28 and TRBJ1-4): DVKVTQSSRYLVKRTGEKVFLECVQDMDHENMFWYRQDPGLGLRLIYFSYDVKMKEKGDIPEGYSVSREKKERFSLILESASTNQTSMYLCASRSQGGGYEKLFFGSGTQLSVL.

There are a few counts of this clone. J is TRBJ1-5 and V is TRBV15; D is perhaps TRBD1 (5 bases). The CDR3 runs to 18 residues. The V end was cut by 5 bases, the J end by 6 bases, with 26 bases between. The V gene's germline CDR1 is LNHNV and CDR2 YYDKDF (reference sequence). The CDR3, as DNA: TGTGCCACCAGCCCGGCGGGAAACCGAGTCCCGGGACGTCAGCCCCAGCATTTT. This translates into CATSPAGNRVPGRQPQHF.

The gene calls are TRBV6-1 and TRBJ2-1, with TRBD2 identical over 7 bases. Per the germline V gene, CDR1 is MNHNS and CDR2 is SASEGT. This CDR3 is built from 17 residues. The V gene end was trimmed by 3 bases and the J gene end by 0 bases; junction bases not matched to a gene: 8. The CDR3 DNA sequence: TGTGCCAGCAGTGATTCGTCTAGCGGATTCTCCTACAATGAGCAGTTCTTC. This translates into CASSDSSSGFSYNEQFF.

This chain uses TRBV7-2 with TRBJ1-1; D call uncertain. The CDR3 runs to 13 residues. The V gene lost 4 bases and the J gene lost 8 bases, with 14 bases spanning the gap. Germline-derived CDR1 and CDR2 are SGHTA and FQGNSA. The CDR3 spells CASSSSILVEAFF. The DNA for the CDR3 is TGTGCCAGCAGCTCGAGCATACTAGTGGAAGCTTTCTTT.

The V and J genes are TRBV20-1 and TRBJ2-2; TRBD1 is a possible D gene (5 bases). The CDR3 spans 14 residues. Per the germline V gene, CDR1 is DFQATT and CDR2 is SNEGSKA (reference sequence). Trimming pared 6 bases from V and 4 bases from J, leaving 15 bases between. The CDR3 DNA sequence: TGCAGTGCCAGTATTCAGGGTGGCACCGGGGAGCTGTTTTTT. This codes for CSASIQGGTGELFF.

The gene calls are TRBV11-2 and TRBJ1-6, with D uncertain. V was pared by 3 bases and J by 7 bases, with 10 bases between. The CDR3 extends over 14 amino acids. Germline CDR1 reads SGHAT; CDR2 reads FQNNGV. The DNA of the CDR3 is TGTGCCAGCAGCTTCGAGGGCCTGAATTCACCCCTCCACTTT. Its translation: CASSFEGLNSPLHF. Filled out from reference TRBV11-2 and TRBJ1-6, the complete variable domain reads EAGVAQSPRYKIIEKRQSVAFWCNPISGHATLYWYQQILGQGPKLLIQFQNNGVVDDSQLPKDRFSAERLKGVDSTLKIQPAKLEDSAVYLCASSFEGLNSPLHFGNGTRLTVT.

This chain joins TRBV29-1 and TRBJ1-2; D gene ambiguous. Germline lookup yields CDR1 SQVTM and CDR2 ANQGSEA. The CDR3 loop spans 11 amino acids. The V end was cut by 3 bases, the J end by 7 bases, with 9 bases between. For the CDR3, the DNA is TGCAGCGTTGATGATCTCGGTGGCTACACCTTC. Protein sequence: CSVDDLGGYTF.

The chain has TRBV4-1 and TRBJ2-3; TRBD2 aligns across 12 bases. The J segment lost 3 bases and the V segment lost 6 bases, leaving 7 bases of the junction unmatched. The CDR3 consists of 16 residues. Per the germline V gene, CDR1 is MGHRA and CDR2 is YSYEKL. The CDR3 region has the DNA TGCGCCAGCAGTCCATCTCTAGCGGGGGGGACAGATACGCAGTATTTT. This encodes CASSPSLAGGTDTQYF.

This clone appeared a single time. The genes are TRBV7-3 and TRBJ2-3, with TRBD2 matching over 7 bases. The V gene's germline CDR1 is SGHTA and CDR2 FQGTGA. J lost 6 bases, V lost 5 bases, and 11 bases had no gene match. There are 15 residues in the CDR3. In DNA form, the CDR3 reads TGTGCCAGCAGCCAGACGGGCGGGAGTCGGGATACGCAGTATTTT. Amino acid sequence: CASSQTGGSRDTQYF.

This chain joins TRBV18 and TRBJ1-1, with D possibly TRBD1 on 6 matching bases. CDR3 size: 16 residues. The V end was cut by 6 bases, the J end by 4 bases, with 21 bases between. CDR1 and CDR2 from the germline V gene are KGHSH and LQKENI. The CDR3, as DNA: TGTGCCAGCTCCTTCGGTGCAGGGGTGGTTGGCACTGAAGCTTTCTTT. Amino acid sequence: CASSFGAGVVGTEAFF.

The J gene is TRBJ2-2, the V gene TRBV28; D perhaps matches TRBD1 (6 bases). Germline V lookup: CDR1 MDHEN, CDR2 SYDVKM. The V gene lost 3 bases and the J gene lost 1 base, with 9 bases spanning the gap. CDR3 length: 15 amino acids. The CDR3 sequence is CASSLTGLNTGELFF. CDR3 DNA sequence: TGTGCCAGCAGTTTGACAGGTTTGAACACCGGGGAGCTGTTTTTT.

The chain joins TRBV6-5 to TRBJ1-6; TRBD1 matches at 7 bases. Germline assignment: CDR1 MNHEY and CDR2 SVGAGI. The CDR3 runs 13 residues. The trim removed 7 bases at V and 6 bases at J, leaving 3 bases unmatched. CDR3 region: CASIRQGNSPLHF. CDR3 coding DNA: TGTGCCAGCATCCGACAGGGTAATTCACCCCTCCACTTT.

This sequence joins TRBV27 and TRBJ2-1; 13 bases fit TRBD2. V shed 5 bases, J shed 6 bases, and the junction held 7 bases outside the gene matches. Germline V lookup: CDR1 MNHEY, CDR2 SMNVEV (reference sequence). This CDR3 comprises 16 residues. The CDR3 nucleotides are TGTGCCAGCAGTCCTAGGACTAGCGGGGGCCTCAATGAGCAGTTCTTC. This translates into CASSPRTSGGLNEQFF.

V usage is TRBV9 and J usage is TRBJ2-1, with 10 bases that match TRBD2. CDR3 length: 16 amino acids. The trim removed 0 bases at V and 5 bases at J, leaving 5 bases unmatched. In germline, CDR1 is SGDLS, CDR2 YYNGEE. The CDR3, as DNA: TGTGCCAGCAGCGTAGCCCCGGGACTAGCGAACAATGAGCAGTTCTTC. This encodes CASSVAPGLANNEQFF.

The V call is TRBV10-3, the J call TRBJ1-2; 9 nucleotides align to TRBD1. This CDR3 comprises 17 residues. After removal of 2 bases from V and 2 bases from J, the junction contained 9 bases not matched to a gene. Germline V lookup: CDR1 ENHRY, CDR2 SYGVKD. In nucleotides, the CDR3 is TGTGCCATCAGTGAGCCGACAGGGGGGATGGCGAACTATGGCTACACCTTC. The encoded protein is CAISEPTGGMANYGYTF.

The V call is TRBV5-6, the J call TRBJ1-6; maybe TRBD1 (6 bases). The V and J ends lost 3 bases and 15 bases respectively, with 13 bases between them. The CDR3 totals 12 residues. Germline V lookup: CDR1 SGHDT, CDR2 YYEEEE. The CDR3 coding sequence is TGTGCCAGCAGCTCACAGGGACAAAGCCTCCACTTT. Translating it yields CASSSQGQSLHF.

The gene calls are TRBV7-6 and TRBJ2-3; D may be TRBD2 (6 bases). The ends were cut back, 5 bases at V and 0 bases at J, with 12 bases in the middle. This CDR3 has 15 amino acids. The germline V gene encodes CDR1 SGHVS and CDR2 FNYEAQ. The CDR3 region has the DNA TGTGCCAGCAGCCTTCTAGCGAGAAGCACAGATACGCAGTATTTT. Its protein product is CASSLLARSTDTQYF.

The rearrangement links TRBV2 to TRBJ1-6, with a tentative D call TRBD1 (5 bases). Germline V gene sequence: CDR1 SNHLY, CDR2 FYNNEI. Trimming left V 8 bases short and J 6 bases short, with 11 bases between. This CDR3 region has 13 residues. CDR3 amino acids: CASLQGANSPLHF. In nucleotides, the CDR3 is TGTGCCAGCCTTCAGGGTGCTAATTCACCCCTCCACTTT.

V usage is TRBV6-2 or TRBV6-3 and J usage is TRBJ2-5, with 12 bases lining up with TRBD1. J was trimmed by 6 bases and V by 5 bases; bases with no gene match: 10. The CDR3 spans 16 residues. Germline V gene sequence: CDR1 MNHEY, CDR2 SVGEGT. CDR3 protein: CASSKLGTGGAQTQYF. The CDR3 nucleotides are TGTGCCAGCAGTAAACTCGGGACAGGGGGCGCGCAGACCCAGTACTTC.

The J gene is TRBJ2-7, the V gene TRBV27, with 9 bases aligning to TRBD2. The CDR3 contains 12 residues. Trimming at V came to 7 bases and at J to 7 bases, leaving 5 bases not matched to a gene. Germline CDR1 and CDR2: MNHEY and SMNVEV (reference sequence). This CDR3 reads CASTSGTLEQYF. CDR3 bases: TGTGCCAGCACTAGCGGGACTTTAGAGCAGTACTTC.

This sequence joins TRBV28 and TRBJ2-2, with 10 bases lining up with TRBD2. Germline V lookup: CDR1 MDHEN, CDR2 SYDVKM. V was pared by 7 bases and J by 0 bases, with 11 bases of the junction left unmatched. This CDR3 has 18 residues. The CDR3 sequence: CASMPSLAGFANTGELFF. For the CDR3, the DNA is TGTGCCAGCATGCCCTCACTAGCGGGGTTCGCGAACACCGGGGAGCTGTTTTTT.